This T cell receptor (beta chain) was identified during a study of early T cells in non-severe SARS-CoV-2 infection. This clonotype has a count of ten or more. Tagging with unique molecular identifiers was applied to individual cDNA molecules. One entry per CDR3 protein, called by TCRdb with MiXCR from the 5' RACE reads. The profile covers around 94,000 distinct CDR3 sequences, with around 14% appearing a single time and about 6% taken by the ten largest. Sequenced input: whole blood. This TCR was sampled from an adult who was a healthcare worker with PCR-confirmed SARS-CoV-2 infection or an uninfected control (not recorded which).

The DNA of the CDR3 is TGTGCCAGCAGTCTCACAGGGGGCACTGAAGCTTTCTTT. Its protein product is CASSLTGGTEAFF. This chain connects TRBV14 to TRBJ1-1; 8 bases map to TRBD1. This CDR3 is built from 13 residues. J was trimmed by 4 bases and V by 6 bases; bases with no gene match: 4. Germline V gives CDR1 SGHDN, CDR2 FVKESK.